Below, one T cell receptor (beta chain) is given with its context. Its antigen is undetermined. Extracted RNA was reverse transcribed, and the resulting cDNA served as sequencing template. Method: immunoSEQ multiplex PCR; TCRdb's copy keeps in-frame clones and lacks some. Of about 110,000 clones listed, 45% to 70% were seen once; the top ten hold roughly 20%. The sample comes from a study of CD8+ T cells in alopecia areata. CDR3 length: 16 residues. V dropped 7 bases and J dropped 4 bases, with 21 bases sitting between them. The V gene's germline CDR1 is MDHEN and CDR2 SYDVKM. Study-level results: Alopecia totalis/universalis scalp especially showed more expanded CD8+ clones than normal scalp.

The sequenced material came from CD8+ T cells sorted from blood. V usage is TRBV28 and J usage is TRBJ2-3; perhaps TRBD2 as D (5 bases). The sequence derives from a human donor in good health. The CDR3 reads CASTHFPREGSDTQYF. CDR3 DNA sequence: TGTGCCAGCACCCATTTCCCCCGTGAGGGTTCAGATACGCAGTATTTT.